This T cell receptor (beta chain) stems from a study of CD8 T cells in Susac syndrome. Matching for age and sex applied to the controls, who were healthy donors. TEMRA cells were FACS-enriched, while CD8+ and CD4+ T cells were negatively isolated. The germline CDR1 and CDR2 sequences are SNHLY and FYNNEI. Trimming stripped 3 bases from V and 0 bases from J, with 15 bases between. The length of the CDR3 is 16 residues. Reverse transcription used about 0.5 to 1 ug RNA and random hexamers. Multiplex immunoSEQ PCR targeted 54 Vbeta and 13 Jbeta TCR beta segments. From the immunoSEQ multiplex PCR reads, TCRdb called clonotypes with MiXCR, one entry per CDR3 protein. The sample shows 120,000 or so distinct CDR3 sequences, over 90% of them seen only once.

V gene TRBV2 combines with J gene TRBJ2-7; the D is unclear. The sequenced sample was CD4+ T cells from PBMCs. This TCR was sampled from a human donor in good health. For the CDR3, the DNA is TGTGCCAGCAGTGACCCGGCGGTTCGAAGCTCCTACGAGCAGTACTTC. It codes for CASSDPAVRSSYEQYF.